These T cell receptor beta chains were read from a single sample in a study of a mutant IDH1 vaccine in newly diagnosed glioma. These receptors' antigens are unknown. Assay: immunoSEQ multiplex PCR; the TCRdb copy retains only in-frame clones and omits some. The repertoire has approximately 40,000 clones, about four fifths of them found once; the top ten carry more than 5%. The source material was PBMCs, sampled from a glioma patient whose treatment included an IDH1 peptide vaccine. These receptors were obtained from a man aged 40-49 years with glioma. Each CDR3 is given with its conserved first and last residue. Each record gives: V gene, J gene, D gene, clone size, CDR3 protein, CDR3 DNA. The D gene is left open where the match is weak. Size is omitted from some rows. Given values are once, few, many or a class for expanded clones.

TRBV20-1	TRBJ2-1	.	.	CSARFGEEQFF	TGCAGTGCTAGATTCGGGGAGGAGCAGTTCTTC
TRBV6-1	TRBJ2-2	TRBD1	.	CASDRALGAGELFF	TGTGCCAGTGACAGGGCCCTAGGGGCCGGGGAGCTGTTTTTT
TRBV27	TRBJ2-1	.	.	CASSTDGSSYNEQFF	TGTGCCAGCAGTACGGACGGTAGTTCCTACAATGAGCAGTTCTTC
TRBV7-7	TRBJ2-7	TRBD1	few	CASSPGTGGHAEQYF	TGTGCCAGCAGCCCCGGGACAGGGGGCCATGCCGAGCAGTACTTC
TRBV29-1	TRBJ2-2	.	once	CSVEVWVTGELFF	TGCAGCGTTGAAGTATGGGTCACCGGGGAGCTGTTTTTT
TRBV7-9	TRBJ2-6	.	.	CASRGAGANVLTF	TGTGCCAGCAGGGGGGCCGGGGCCAACGTCCTGACTTTC
TRBV5-1	TRBJ1-2	.	.	CASSSTNYGYTF	TGCGCCAGCAGCTCCACTAACTATGGCTACACCTTC
TRBV19	TRBJ1-2	.	.	CASIDQTHFGYTF	TGTGCCAGCATCGACCAGACCCATTTTGGCTACACCTTC
TRBV29-1	TRBJ1-4	.	.	CSVGGTSVGEKLFF	TGCAGCGTGGGGGGGACGTCTGTGGGTGAAAAACTGTTTTTT
TRBV2	TRBJ2-7	.	once	CASRLGTDYEQYF	TGTGCCAGCCGGTTGGGGACCGACTACGAGCAGTACTTC
TRBV25-1	TRBJ2-5	TRBD1	.	CASSERTGGQETQYF	TGTGCCAGCAGTGAACGGACAGGGGGACAAGAGACCCAGTACTTC
TRBV4-2	TRBJ1-1	.	.	CASSQEERGMNTEAFF	TGTGCCAGCAGCCAAGAGGAGAGGGGTATGAACACTGAAGCTTTCTTT
TRBV19	TRBJ1-1	.	.	CASSINGRNTEAFF	TGTGCCAGTAGTATTAACGGTCGGAACACTGAAGCTTTCTTT
TRBV10-3	TRBJ2-1	TRBD2	.	CAIRRTSGSYNEQFF	TGTGCCATCAGGCGGACTAGCGGGTCCTACAATGAGCAGTTCTTC
TRBV11-2	TRBJ2-7	.	.	CASSSSYEQYF	TGTGCCAGCAGCTCGTCCTACGAGCAGTACTTC
TRBV6-5	TRBJ2-7	TRBD2	.	CASGREGGREQYF	TGTGCCAGCGGCAGGGAGGGAGGGCGCGAGCAGTACTTC
TRBV7-8	TRBJ1-4	.	.	CASSLVGSGSNEKLFF	TGTGCCAGCAGCTTAGTAGGGTCGGGGTCTAATGAAAAACTGTTTTTT
TRBV2	TRBJ1-2	.	few	CASSDQRSTNYGYTF	TGTGCCAGCAGTGATCAGAGGAGTACTAACTATGGCTACACCTTC
TRBV10-2	TRBJ1-1	TRBD1	.	CASRRTGAGGTEAFF	TGCGCCAGCAGGAGGACAGGGGCCGGGGGGACTGAAGCTTTCTTT
TRBV13	TRBJ2-1	.	.	CASSLALQKKQQFF	TGTGCCAGCAGCTTAGCTTTGCAGAAAAAGCAGCAGTTCTTC
TRBV6-6	TRBJ1-1	TRBD1	.	CASRETGETEAFF	TGTGCCAGCAGGGAAACAGGGGAAACTGAAGCTTTCTTT
TRBV4-1	TRBJ1-1	TRBD1	.	CASSQPGQQNTEAFF	TGCGCCAGCAGCCAACCGGGACAGCAAAACACTGAAGCTTTCTTT
TRBV10-1	TRBJ2-7	TRBD1	.	CASSPHRGYEQYF	TGCGCCAGCAGTCCCCACAGGGGATACGAGCAGTACTTC
TRBV15	TRBJ2-7	.	.	CATSRDLAGQRYEQYF	TGTGCCACCAGCAGAGATCTTGCAGGACAGCGTTACGAGCAGTACTTC
TRBV7-8	TRBJ1-6	.	.	CASSSSNSPLHF	TGTGCCAGCAGCTCCTCTAATTCACCCCTCCACTTT
TRBV6-6	TRBJ2-2	.	few	CASRQDRNTGELFF	TGTGCCAGCAGACAGGACAGGAACACCGGGGAGCTGTTTTTT
TRBV15	TRBJ2-5	TRBD1	.	CATSRFLPGQGGETQYF	TGTGCCACCAGCAGATTTTTACCGGGACAGGGTGGAGAGACCCAGTACTTC
TRBV10-2	TRBJ1-5	TRBD1	once	CARGTEDSNQPQHF	TGCGCCAGAGGGACAGAAGATAGCAATCAGCCCCAGCATTTT